This T cell receptor (beta chain) was profiled in a study of monozygotic twins with inflammatory bowel disease. Study findings and constraints: Especially where disease activity was present, IBD patients had fewer clonotypes in common with others than healthy twins did.

The CDR3 covers 13 residues. In germline, CDR1 is DFQATT, CDR2 SNEGSKA (reference sequence). Points on this clonotype: Its antigen is unidentified.

TCRdb re-called the 5' RACE reads and shows each CDR3 protein once, DNA omitted. The sample data list 300,000 to 350,000 distinct CDR3 sequences. The chain joins TRBV20-1 to TRBJ2-7; the D call of TRBD2 rests on TCRdb alone, since no DNA is present to check it. This receptor was obtained from a human donor with ulcerative colitis or Crohn's disease, or a healthy co-twin of an affected twin (not recorded which). The sample was blood. This chain's CDR3 is CSAIAGGPLEQYF.